The rows below give T cell receptor beta chains drawn from one sample of a study of blood T cell repertoires in COVID-19. Clones were sequenced by immunoSEQ multiplex PCR, and TCRdb holds only the in-frame ones, with some missing. The sample yields 61,000 or so clones, approximately 86% seen once. Sequencing was carried out using peripheral blood. Receptors were obtained from a woman aged 80 or older with active COVID-19. Each CDR3 is given with its conserved first and last residue.

TRBJ2-3,TRBV5-1,CASSLTGYFTDTQYF
TRBJ1-3,TRBV3-1/TRBV3-2,CASSLWDRAGNTIYF
TRBJ2-1,TRBV9,CASSVGVMRGEQFF
TRBJ2-3,TRBV29-1,CSVEGLAVTDTQYF
TRBJ1-2,TRBV3-1/TRBV3-2,CASSQELGFNYGYTF
TRBJ2-3,TRBV7-8,CASSLARDTQYF
TRBJ2-7,TRBV2,CASSKPGGYEQYF
TRBJ2-2,TRBV4-3,CASSQGQVRTGELFF
TRBJ1-5,TRBV28,CASAWRGNQPQHF
TRBJ2-4,TRBV28,CASSPNLSGGLVNIQYF
TRBJ1-2,TRBV6-2/TRBV6-3,CASSTGQVPYGYTF
TRBJ1-1,TRBV7-2,CASSLVNSGREAFF
TRBJ2-7,TRBV29-1,CSVVSSGDAYEQYF
TRBJ2-5,TRBV3-1/TRBV3-2,CASSQSGGWETQYF
TRBJ2-3,TRBV21-1,CASSKTREAGNTQYF
TRBJ2-1,TRBV7-8,CASSPRLAGAVYNEQFF
TRBJ1-6,TRBV9,CASSVADSPLHF
TRBJ1-1,TRBV30,CAWRQGLYTEAFF
TRBJ2-3,TRBV18,CASSPGGGTDTQYF
TRBJ1-5,TRBV6-5,CASSSMGGGNQPQHF
TRBJ2-7,TRBV5-4,CASSPGTTRYEQYF
TRBJ2-7,TRBV5-4,CASSFGGLYEQYF
TRBJ1-5,TRBV6-2/TRBV6-3,CASSYNGVNQPQHF
TRBJ1-2,TRBV9,CASSVINNYGYTF
TRBJ2-5,TRBV5-4,CASSLARGQETQYF
TRBJ2-3,TRBV18,CASSPRTGSTDTQYF
TRBJ2-3,TRBV14,CASSQVLDMTDTQYF
TRBJ1-2,TRBV9,CASSVDGRMAYGYTF
TRBJ1-5,TRBV7-8,CASSLAIQGGFNQPQHF
TRBJ2-7,TRBV3-1/TRBV3-2,CASSHLQNEQYF
TRBJ1-3,TRBV6-2/TRBV6-3,CASSYADSRGNTIYF
TRBJ2-2,TRBV7-6,CASSLAAGGQTGELFF
TRBJ2-6,TRBV28,CASSTPGTGANVLTF
TRBJ1-4,TRBV3-1/TRBV3-2,CASSRDRDEKLFF
TRBJ1-2,TRBV10-3,CAISVQDYGYTF
TRBJ2-3,TRBV7-9,CASSLGQGIGSDTQYF
TRBJ2-6,TRBV9,CASSVGPPSGANVLTF
TRBJ2-5,TRBV6-2/TRBV6-3,CASSSTTNRGGVVTQYF
TRBJ1-1,TRBV19,CASSGNRENTEAFF
TRBJ2-1,TRBV28,CASSLFYTRDRGNNEQFF
TRBJ2-1,TRBV19,CASSIASGPYNEQFF
TRBJ1-2,TRBV6-1,CASSERQGFYGYTF
TRBJ1-4,TRBV7-8,CASSLAIGRAVEKLFF
TRBJ1-2,TRBV5-5,CASSTSTENYGYTF
TRBJ2-5,TRBV19,CASSTAGEEWETQYF
TRBJ2-1,TRBV2,CASSLGRGTYNEQFF